The rows below give T cell receptor beta chains drawn from one sample of a study of T-cell memory formation after mild COVID-19. TCRdb ran MiXCR on the 5' RACE reads and lists one entry per CDR3 protein. The top ten hold just over 3% of the sample, which has about 210,000 distinct CDR3 sequences, about 10% seen once. Specimen: PBMCs or a T cell subset sorted from them (not recorded which). The receptors here all came from a man between 18 and 35 years old who had mild COVID-19 (a few samples of this study predate the infection). Cell type and time point are not known. Each CDR3 is given with its conserved first and last residue. The order of the fields is D gene, V gene, clone size, J gene, CDR3 protein, CDR3 DNA. D genes are given only for firm matches. The size entry is marked missing in some rows and otherwise reads once, few, many or a size class.

D gene: TRBD1; V gene: TRBV3-1; clone size: .; J gene: TRBJ1-1; CDR3 protein: CASSQDRFKDRGRAFF; CDR3 DNA: TGTGCCAGCAGCCAAGATCGATTCAAGGACAGGGGGAGAGCTTTCTTT
D gene: .; V gene: TRBV15; clone size: many; J gene: TRBJ1-1; CDR3 protein: CATSRDGGNTEAFF; CDR3 DNA: TGTGCCACCAGCAGAGATGGAGGAAACACTGAAGCTTTCTTT
D gene: .; V gene: TRBV5-1; clone size: few; J gene: TRBJ1-2; CDR3 protein: CASSSGGSGGYTF; CDR3 DNA: TGCGCCAGCAGCTCGGGCGGCAGTGGGGGCTACACCTTC
D gene: .; V gene: TRBV7-6; clone size: many; J gene: TRBJ2-6; CDR3 protein: CASSLEAGISGANVLTF; CDR3 DNA: TGTGCCAGCAGCTTAGAGGCGGGGATCTCTGGGGCCAACGTCCTGACTTTC
D gene: .; V gene: TRBV27; clone size: .; J gene: TRBJ2-1; CDR3 protein: CASSSNRGGLNEQFF; CDR3 DNA: TGTGCCAGCAGTTCCAACCGCGGGGGCCTCAATGAGCAGTTCTTC
D gene: .; V gene: TRBV5-1; clone size: many; J gene: TRBJ2-1; CDR3 protein: CASSLYSGTPIEFF; CDR3 DNA: TGCGCCAGCAGCTTGTACTCCGGGACTCCCATTGAGTTCTTC
D gene: TRBD2; V gene: TRBV9; clone size: .; J gene: TRBJ2-1; CDR3 protein: CASSVGTSGVYNEQFF; CDR3 DNA: TGTGCCAGCAGCGTAGGGACTAGCGGGGTCTACAATGAGCAGTTCTTC
D gene: .; V gene: TRBV3-1; clone size: many; J gene: TRBJ2-7; CDR3 protein: CASSQYTASYEQYF; CDR3 DNA: TGTGCCAGCAGCCAGTACACAGCCTCCTACGAGCAGTACTTC
D gene: TRBD2; V gene: TRBV6-2/TRBV6-3; clone size: .; J gene: TRBJ2-7; CDR3 protein: CTSSTLAGDSYEQYF; CDR3 DNA: TGTACCAGCAGTACACTAGCGGGGGACTCCTACGAGCAGTACTTC
D gene: TRBD1; V gene: TRBV12-3/TRBV12-4; clone size: .; J gene: TRBJ2-3; CDR3 protein: CASRDSGGRTDTQYF; CDR3 DNA: TGTGCCAGCAGGGACTCAGGGGGCCGAACAGATACGCAGTATTTT
D gene: TRBD1; V gene: TRBV7-2; clone size: once; J gene: TRBJ2-5; CDR3 protein: CASSVTGAWGETQYF; CDR3 DNA: TGTGCCAGCAGCGTCACAGGGGCATGGGGGGAGACCCAGTACTTC
D gene: .; V gene: TRBV18; clone size: many; J gene: TRBJ1-1; CDR3 protein: CASQVGENTEAFF; CDR3 DNA: TGTGCCAGCCAAGTCGGGGAGAACACTGAAGCTTTCTTT
D gene: .; V gene: TRBV6-5; clone size: few; J gene: TRBJ2-5; CDR3 protein: CASSYSGYQETQYF; CDR3 DNA: TGTGCCAGCAGTTACTCTGGATACCAAGAGACCCAGTACTTC
D gene: TRBD2; V gene: TRBV3-1; clone size: .; J gene: TRBJ2-1; CDR3 protein: CASSRLGGSGGNEQFF; CDR3 DNA: TGTGCCAGCAGCCGTCTTGGGGGTAGCGGGGGGAATGAGCAGTTCTTC
D gene: .; V gene: TRBV6-5; clone size: .; J gene: TRBJ1-2; CDR3 protein: CASKNRGSGYTF; CDR3 DNA: TGTGCCAGCAAAAACCGGGGATCTGGCTACACCTTC
D gene: .; V gene: TRBV20-1; clone size: .; J gene: TRBJ1-2; CDR3 protein: CSARPKGLHLLYGYTF; CDR3 DNA: TGCAGTGCTAGACCGAAGGGACTCCATCTACTCTATGGCTACACCTTC
D gene: .; V gene: TRBV6-2/TRBV6-3; clone size: .; J gene: TRBJ2-7; CDR3 protein: CASSYMENEQYF; CDR3 DNA: TGTGCCAGCAGTTACATGGAAAACGAGCAGTACTTC
D gene: .; V gene: TRBV4-3; clone size: .; J gene: TRBJ2-4; CDR3 protein: CASSQDPDGSKNIQYF; CDR3 DNA: TGCGCCAGCAGCCAAGATCCTGACGGTAGCAAAAACATTCAGTACTTC
D gene: TRBD1; V gene: TRBV27; clone size: .; J gene: TRBJ2-3; CDR3 protein: CASSFQGQGLATDTQYF; CDR3 DNA: TGTGCCAGCAGTTTCCAGGGACAGGGCCTAGCCACAGATACGCAGTATTTT
D gene: .; V gene: TRBV20-1; clone size: few; J gene: TRBJ1-1; CDR3 protein: CSARWGSTGWKAFF; CDR3 DNA: TGCAGTGCTAGATGGGGTAGTACTGGCTGGAAGGCTTTCTTT
D gene: .; V gene: TRBV6-5; clone size: few; J gene: TRBJ2-2; CDR3 protein: CASSYSMSRVYTGELFF; CDR3 DNA: TGTGCCAGCAGTTACTCGATGAGCAGGGTGTACACCGGGGAGCTGTTTTTT
D gene: .; V gene: TRBV7-8; clone size: few; J gene: TRBJ2-5; CDR3 protein: CASSFDSKTQYF; CDR3 DNA: TGTGCCAGCAGCTTCGACAGTAAGACCCAGTACTTC
D gene: .; V gene: TRBV6-6; clone size: .; J gene: TRBJ1-4; CDR3 protein: CASQYSATNEKLFF; CDR3 DNA: TGTGCCAGCCAATATAGTGCAACTAATGAAAAACTGTTTTTT
D gene: .; V gene: TRBV10-3; clone size: .; J gene: TRBJ1-1; CDR3 protein: CAIGGTALEAFF; CDR3 DNA: TGTGCCATCGGTGGGACGGCCCTTGAAGCTTTCTTT
D gene: .; V gene: TRBV5-1; clone size: many; J gene: TRBJ2-2; CDR3 protein: CASSLSLRQNTGELFF; CDR3 DNA: TGCGCCAGCAGCCTCAGTCTTAGACAAAACACCGGGGAGCTGTTTTTT
D gene: TRBD1; V gene: TRBV6-1; clone size: many; J gene: TRBJ1-2; CDR3 protein: CASSESGQGAGGYTF; CDR3 DNA: TGTGCCAGCAGTGAATCAGGGCAGGGGGCTGGTGGCTACACCTTC
D gene: .; V gene: TRBV15; clone size: many; J gene: TRBJ2-4; CDR3 protein: CATSTGLAKNIQYF; CDR3 DNA: TGTGCCACCAGCACAGGTCTAGCCAAAAACATTCAGTACTTC
D gene: .; V gene: TRBV11-2; clone size: few; J gene: TRBJ2-1; CDR3 protein: CASSLDVDEQFF; CDR3 DNA: TGTGCCAGCAGCTTAGACGTGGATGAGCAGTTCTTC
D gene: .; V gene: TRBV6-6; clone size: few; J gene: TRBJ1-5; CDR3 protein: CASSYWQKDQPQHF; CDR3 DNA: TGTGCCAGCAGTTACTGGCAGAAGGATCAGCCCCAGCATTTT
D gene: TRBD2; V gene: TRBV20-1; clone size: .; J gene: TRBJ2-2; CDR3 protein: CSAPIAGGRGGELFF; CDR3 DNA: TGCAGTGCTCCCATAGCGGGGGGGCGTGGCGGGGAGCTGTTTTTT
D gene: TRBD2; V gene: TRBV9; clone size: few; J gene: TRBJ2-1; CDR3 protein: CASSVTSGTTYNEQFF; CDR3 DNA: TGTGCCAGCAGCGTTACTAGCGGCACAACCTACAATGAGCAGTTCTTC
D gene: TRBD2; V gene: TRBV20-1; clone size: .; J gene: TRBJ2-1; CDR3 protein: CSASAPIRGGAYNEQFF; CDR3 DNA: TGCAGTGCTAGTGCCCCAATCCGGGGGGGCGCGTACAATGAGCAGTTCTTC
D gene: .; V gene: TRBV21-1; clone size: .; J gene: TRBJ1-1; CDR3 protein: CAGHPGTSNTEAFF; CDR3 DNA: TGTGCCGGTCATCCCGGGACATCGAACACTGAAGCTTTCTTT
D gene: .; V gene: TRBV15; clone size: .; J gene: TRBJ1-2; CDR3 protein: CATSTGLLANYGYTF; CDR3 DNA: TGTGCCACCAGCACAGGACTCCTAGCTAACTATGGCTACACCTTC
D gene: .; V gene: TRBV11-1; clone size: few; J gene: TRBJ1-2; CDR3 protein: CASSWSEINYGYTF; CDR3 DNA: TGTGCCAGCAGCTGGTCCGAGATTAACTATGGCTACACCTTC
D gene: TRBD2; V gene: TRBV29-1; clone size: few; J gene: TRBJ2-2; CDR3 protein: CSDPSGGNTGELFF; CDR3 DNA: TGCAGCGATCCTAGCGGGGGAAACACCGGGGAGCTGTTTTTT
D gene: .; V gene: TRBV20-1; clone size: many; J gene: TRBJ1-1; CDR3 protein: CSARDPEAFF; CDR3 DNA: TGCAGTGCAAGGGATCCCGAAGCTTTCTTT
D gene: .; V gene: TRBV20-1; clone size: few; J gene: TRBJ1-4; CDR3 protein: CSATQGINEKLFF; CDR3 DNA: TGCAGTGCTACGCAGGGGATTAATGAAAAACTGTTTTTT
D gene: TRBD1; V gene: TRBV6-1; clone size: .; J gene: TRBJ1-1; CDR3 protein: CATRGTGFNTEAFF; CDR3 DNA: TGTGCCACCCGCGGGACAGGGTTTAACACTGAAGCTTTCTTT
D gene: .; V gene: TRBV5-1; clone size: many; J gene: TRBJ1-5; CDR3 protein: CASSFSSNQPQHF; CDR3 DNA: TGCGCCAGCAGCTTTAGCAGCAATCAGCCCCAGCATTTT
D gene: .; V gene: TRBV4-2; clone size: .; J gene: TRBJ1-4; CDR3 protein: CASRRVGRAEEKLFF; CDR3 DNA: TGTGCCAGCAGACGGGTTGGACGGGCAGAAGAAAAACTGTTTTTT
D gene: .; V gene: TRBV27; clone size: .; J gene: TRBJ1-5; CDR3 protein: CASSRGSRSNQPQHF; CDR3 DNA: TGTGCCAGCAGTAGGGGCAGTAGAAGCAATCAGCCCCAGCATTTT
D gene: .; V gene: TRBV7-9; clone size: .; J gene: TRBJ1-1; CDR3 protein: CASSLLEGAFF; CDR3 DNA: TGTGCCAGCAGCTTGCTGGAAGGAGCTTTCTTT
D gene: .; V gene: TRBV14; clone size: few; J gene: TRBJ2-7; CDR3 protein: CASSQDSGTFYEQYF; CDR3 DNA: TGTGCCAGCAGCCAAGATTCAGGGACCTTCTACGAGCAGTACTTC
D gene: TRBD2; V gene: TRBV9; clone size: .; J gene: TRBJ2-3; CDR3 protein: CASSVDRGGSTDTQYF; CDR3 DNA: TGTGCCAGCAGCGTAGACCGGGGGGGTAGCACAGATACGCAGTATTTT
D gene: .; V gene: TRBV15; clone size: few; J gene: TRBJ2-1; CDR3 protein: CATSRAGPYNEQFF; CDR3 DNA: TGTGCCACCAGCAGAGCGGGCCCGTACAATGAGCAGTTCTTC
D gene: .; V gene: TRBV7-2; clone size: few; J gene: TRBJ2-2; CDR3 protein: CASSLVAGAGTGELFF; CDR3 DNA: TGTGCCAGCAGCTTAGTGGCAGGGGCGGGGACCGGGGAGCTGTTTTTT
D gene: TRBD1; V gene: TRBV5-1; clone size: .; J gene: TRBJ1-1; CDR3 protein: CASSWDRDEAFF; CDR3 DNA: TGCGCCAGCAGCTGGGACAGGGACGAAGCTTTCTTT
D gene: .; V gene: TRBV7-2; clone size: many; J gene: TRBJ1-1; CDR3 protein: CASSSDRNTEAFF; CDR3 DNA: TGTGCCAGCAGCTCCGACAGGAACACTGAAGCTTTCTTT
D gene: .; V gene: TRBV27; clone size: once; J gene: TRBJ1-2; CDR3 protein: CASSLLFASNYGYTF; CDR3 DNA: TGTGCCAGCAGTTTACTCTTCGCCAGTAACTATGGCTACACCTTC
D gene: .; V gene: TRBV12-3/TRBV12-4; clone size: .; J gene: TRBJ2-5; CDR3 protein: CASSEQGTETQYF; CDR3 DNA: TGTGCCAGCAGCGAGCAGGGGACGGAGACCCAGTACTTC
D gene: .; V gene: TRBV6-5; clone size: .; J gene: TRBJ1-2; CDR3 protein: CASSDYRDGYTF; CDR3 DNA: TGTGCCAGCAGTGATTACAGGGATGGCTACACCTTC
D gene: .; V gene: TRBV7-2; clone size: few; J gene: TRBJ2-2; CDR3 protein: CASSLVGTNTGELFF; CDR3 DNA: TGTGCCAGCAGCTTAGTGGGCACAAACACCGGGGAGCTGTTTTTT
D gene: .; V gene: TRBV11-3; clone size: .; J gene: TRBJ2-1; CDR3 protein: CASSLGGTRSYNEQFF; CDR3 DNA: TGTGCCAGCAGCTTAGGGGGGACTCGATCCTACAATGAGCAGTTCTTC
D gene: TRBD1; V gene: TRBV18; clone size: few; J gene: TRBJ1-4; CDR3 protein: CASSPPGQGYEKLFF; CDR3 DNA: TGTGCCAGCTCACCACCGGGACAGGGTTATGAAAAACTGTTTTTT
D gene: .; V gene: TRBV5-6; clone size: many; J gene: TRBJ1-5; CDR3 protein: CASTRRDSNQPQHF; CDR3 DNA: TGTGCCAGCACCCGGCGGGATAGCAATCAGCCCCAGCATTTT
D gene: .; V gene: TRBV7-8; clone size: .; J gene: TRBJ2-2; CDR3 protein: CASSFGELFF; CDR3 DNA: TGTGCCAGCAGCTTCGGGGAGCTGTTTTTT